The 14 T cell receptor beta chains listed next were all sequenced from one sample in a study of PD-1 blockade in classical Hodgkin lymphoma. All patients relapsed after autologous stem cell transplantation, and brentuximab vedotin exposure varied. Sequencing was performed with immunoSEQ multiplex PCR; in TCRdb, only in-frame clones are kept and a portion is missing. The data hold tens of thousands of clones, with over 70% observed a single time. The sample was peripheral blood mononuclear cells (PBMCs), taken at baseline. These receptors all stem from a human donor with classical Hodgkin lymphoma.

This chain uses TRBV30 with TRBJ1-3, with D possibly TRBD1 on 6 matching bases. Looked up from germline, CDR1 is GTSNPN and CDR2 is SVGIG (reference sequence). Trimming stripped 4 bases from V and 5 bases from J, with 12 bases between. CDR3 length: 13 amino acids. CDR3 in DNA: TGTGCCTGGATCGTACAGGGACGAAACACCATATATTTT. It specifies CAWIVQGRNTIYF.

V usage is TRBV11-3 and J usage is TRBJ2-5; 7 nucleotides line up with TRBD2. This CDR3 has 15 residues. Germline CDR1 and CDR2: SGHNT and YENEEA. V lost 5 bases and J lost 4; bases outside the gene matches: 10. CDR3 DNA sequence: TGTGCCAGCAGCCCCCCAGAGGTAGCGGGAGAGACCCAGTACTTC. Its translation: CASSPPEVAGETQYF.

The gene calls are TRBV11-3 and TRBJ2-5; a possible D gene is TRBD2 (6 bases). V lost 3 bases to trimming and J lost 4 bases, with 9 bases between them. Germline V gene data show CDR1 as SGHNT and CDR2 as YENEEA. The CDR3 extends over 13 amino acids. This CDR3 is CASSFEGGETQYF. Here the CDR3 DNA reads TGTGCCAGCAGCTTCGAGGGAGGAGAGACCCAGTACTTC.

The V and J genes are TRBV30 and TRBJ1-2; D not certain. This CDR3 is 15 amino acids long. Per the germline V gene, CDR1 is GTSNPN and CDR2 is SVGIG (reference sequence). V gave up 3 bases and J gave up 6 bases, with 20 bases separating them. The CDR3 here is CAWSRRAGRGNGYTF. CDR3 sequence (DNA): TGTGCCTGGAGCCGCCGGGCCGGGCGAGGTAATGGCTACACCTTC. Full variable domain (rest looked up from reference TRBV30 and TRBJ1-2): SQTIHQWPATLVQPVGSPLSLECTVEGTSNPNLYWYRQAAGRGLQLLFYSVGIGQISSEVPQNLSASRPQDRQFILSSKKLLLSDSGFYLCAWSRRAGRGNGYTFGSGTRLTVV.

The chain joins TRBV7-2 to TRBJ2-2; D is ambiguous. V was trimmed by 4 bases and J by 0 bases, leaving 9 bases between them. CDR3 length equals 15 residues. Per the germline V gene, CDR1 is SGHTA and CDR2 is FQGNSA. The CDR3 here is CASSSLGANTGELFF. CDR3 coding DNA: TGTGCCAGCAGCTCCCTAGGCGCGAACACCGGGGAGCTGTTTTTT.

The V and J genes are TRBV27 and TRBJ2-1; D unclear. Between the trimmed V and J ends, which lost 4 bases and 0 bases, there was a span of 19 bases. Germline values: CDR1 MNHEY, CDR2 SMNVEV (reference sequence). The CDR3 contains 18 residues. The CDR3 is CASSYLRVLSSSYNEQFF. DNA of the CDR3: TGTGCCAGCAGTTACCTCCGCGTACTCTCGAGCTCCTACAATGAGCAGTTCTTC.

This clone was seen more than once but under ten times. The chain combines TRBV30 with TRBJ1-1, with D hard to call. The V gene's germline CDR1 is GTSNPN and CDR2 SVGIG (reference sequence). The CDR3 contains 12 residues. V was cut by 2 bases and J by 0 bases, with 4 bases left in between. The DNA of the CDR3 is TGTGCCTGGAGTCCATTGAACACTGAAGCTTTCTTT. Its translation is CAWSPLNTEAFF.

This rearrangement joins TRBV7-9 to TRBJ1-1; D is ambiguous. This CDR3 spans 14 amino acids. V gave up 3 bases and J gave up 1 base, with 9 bases separating them. CDR1 is SEHNR, CDR2 FQNEAQ, per germline (reference sequence). The CDR3 spells CASSLAAANTEAFF. CDR3 coding DNA: TGTGCCAGCAGCTTGGCAGCGGCGAACACTGAAGCTTTCTTT.

The V and J genes are TRBV18 and TRBJ1-2, with 9 bases lining up with TRBD1. Germline V gene sequence: CDR1 KGHSH, CDR2 LQKENI. The CDR3 is 14 residues long. V gave up 5 bases and J gave up 2 bases; unmatched junction bases: 3. CDR3 region: CASSAGTGNYGYTF. CDR3 DNA: TGTGCCAGCTCAGCCGGGACAGGGAACTATGGCTACACCTTC.

This chain connects TRBV6-5 to TRBJ1-2; no clear D. Germline V lookup: CDR1 MNHEY, CDR2 SVGAGI. The CDR3 contains 15 residues. Trimming took off 4 bases at V and 4 bases at J, with 16 bases between the two ends. The CDR3 region is CASSSPQDGVYGYTF. The DNA for the CDR3 is TGTGCCAGCAGTTCTCCCCAGGACGGAGTCTATGGCTACACCTTC.

The rearrangement uses TRBV18 and TRBJ1-1, with 10 positions matching TRBD1. V gave up 2 bases and J gave up 4 bases; unmatched junction bases: 4. The CDR3 runs 15 residues. Germline values: CDR1 KGHSH, CDR2 LQKENI. Here the CDR3 reads CASSPGTGEGTEAFF. The CDR3 DNA sequence: TGTGCCAGCTCACCAGGGACAGGGGAGGGCACTGAAGCTTTCTTT.

The V and J genes are TRBV30 and TRBJ1-1; D unclear. CDR3 length: 12 amino acids. Trimming took 0 bases from V and 8 from J, leaving 10 bases between them. CDR1 is GTSNPN and CDR2 is SVGIG in the germline V gene (reference sequence). The CDR3 loop reads CAWSVRTIEAFF. CDR3 sequence (DNA): TGTGCCTGGAGTGTACGCACAATCGAAGCTTTCTTT.

The chain is built from TRBV13 and TRBJ1-2; D unclear. The V end was cut by 1 base, the J end by 8 bases, with 8 bases between. In germline, CDR1 is PRHDT, CDR2 FYEKMQ (reference sequence). The CDR3 length is 12 residues. The CDR3: CASSLVREGYTF. The CDR3 region has the DNA TGTGCCAGCAGCTTAGTCCGGGAAGGCTACACCTTC. Supplemented by reference TRBV13 and TRBJ1-2, the full variable domain reads AAGVIQSPRHLIKEKRETATLKCYPIPRHDTVYWYQQGPGQDPQFLISFYEKMQSDKGSIPDRFSAQQFSDYHSELNMSSLELGDSALYFCASSLVREGYTFGSGTRLTVV.

The chain carries TRBV10-3 and TRBJ2-1, with 9 bases lining up with TRBD2. CDR1 is ENHRY and CDR2 is SYGVKD in the germline V gene. With 8 bases clipped from V and 9 bases from J, the junction kept 11 bases outside the gene matches. The CDR3 length is 14 residues. The CDR3 region is CAIQGLAAVGEQFF. CDR3 coding DNA: TGTGCCATCCAGGGACTAGCTGCTGTGGGTGAGCAGTTCTTC.